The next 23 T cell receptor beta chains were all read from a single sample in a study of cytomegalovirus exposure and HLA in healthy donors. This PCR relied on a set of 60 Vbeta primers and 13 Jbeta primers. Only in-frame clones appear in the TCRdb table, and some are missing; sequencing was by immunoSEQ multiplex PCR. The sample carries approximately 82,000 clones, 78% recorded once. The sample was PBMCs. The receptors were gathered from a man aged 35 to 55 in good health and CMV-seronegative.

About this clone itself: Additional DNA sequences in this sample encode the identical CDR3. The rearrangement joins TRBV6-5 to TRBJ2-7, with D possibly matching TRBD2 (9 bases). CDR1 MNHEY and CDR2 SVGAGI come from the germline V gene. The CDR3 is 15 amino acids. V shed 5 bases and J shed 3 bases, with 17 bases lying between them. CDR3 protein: CASSSGGTGLYEQYF. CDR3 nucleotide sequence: TGTGCCAGCAGTAGCGGGGGGACAGGACTCTACGAGCAGTACTTC.

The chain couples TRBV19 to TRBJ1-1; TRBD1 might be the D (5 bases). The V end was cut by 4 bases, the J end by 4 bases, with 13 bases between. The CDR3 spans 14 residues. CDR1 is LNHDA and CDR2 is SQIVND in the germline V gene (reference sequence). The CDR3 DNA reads TGTGCCAGTAGTAACCGGGACTATGGCACTGAAGCTTTCTTT. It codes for CASSNRDYGTEAFF.

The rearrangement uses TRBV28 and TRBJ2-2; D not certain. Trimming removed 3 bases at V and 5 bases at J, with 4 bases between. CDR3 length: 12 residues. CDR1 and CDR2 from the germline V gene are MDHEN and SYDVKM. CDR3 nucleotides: TGTGCCAGCAGTTTTCTAACCGGGGAGCTGTTTTTT. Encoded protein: CASSFLTGELFF.

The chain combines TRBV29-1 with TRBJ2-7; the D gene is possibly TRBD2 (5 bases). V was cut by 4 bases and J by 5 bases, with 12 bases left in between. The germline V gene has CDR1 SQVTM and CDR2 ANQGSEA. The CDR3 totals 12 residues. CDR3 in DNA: TGCAGCGTTGGGGTAGGGAGCGACGAGCAGTACTTC. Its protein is CSVGVGSDEQYF.

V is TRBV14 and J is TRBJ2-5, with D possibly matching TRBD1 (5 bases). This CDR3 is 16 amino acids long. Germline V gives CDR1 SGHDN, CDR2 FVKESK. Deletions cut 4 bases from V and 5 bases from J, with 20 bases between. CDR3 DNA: TGTGCCAGCAGCCCCAAAAGGCGGCAGGGTAGCGAGACCCAGTACTTC. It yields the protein CASSPKRRQGSETQYF. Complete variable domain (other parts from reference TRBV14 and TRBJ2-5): EAGVTQFPSHSVIEKGQTVTLRCDPISGHDNLYWYRRVMGKEIKFLLHFVKESKQDESGMPNNRFLAERTGGTYSTLKVQPAELEDSGVYFCASSPKRRQGSETQYFGPGTRLLVL.

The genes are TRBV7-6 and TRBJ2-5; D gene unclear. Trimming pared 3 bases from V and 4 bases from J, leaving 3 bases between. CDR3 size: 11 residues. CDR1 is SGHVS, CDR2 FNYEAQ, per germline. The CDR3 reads CASSFRETQYF. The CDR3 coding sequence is TGTGCCAGCAGCTTTCGAGAGACCCAGTACTTC.

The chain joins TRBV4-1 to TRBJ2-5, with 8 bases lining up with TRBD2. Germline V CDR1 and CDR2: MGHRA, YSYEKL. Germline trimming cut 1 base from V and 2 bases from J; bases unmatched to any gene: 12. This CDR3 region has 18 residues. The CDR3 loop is CASSQGLVSGSLQETQYF. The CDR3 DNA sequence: TGCGCCAGCAGCCAAGGTCTTGTCAGCGGGAGCTTACAAGAGACCCAGTACTTC.

The CDR3 bases are TGTGCCAGCAGCAATACTAGCGGGAGAATCTACGAGCAGTACTTC. Translation gives CASSNTSGRIYEQYF. The chain is built from TRBV28 and TRBJ2-7; 11 bases map to TRBD2. This CDR3 spans 15 amino acids. CDR1 is MDHEN and CDR2 is SYDVKM in the germline V gene. After removal of 6 bases from V and 3 bases from J, the junction contained 7 bases not matched to a gene.

In DNA form, the CDR3 reads TGTGCCAGCAGCTCCACGTTCTTTAGCGGGAGGACCATCACCGGGGAGCTGTTTTTT. This translates into CASSSTFFSGRTITGELFF. The chain carries TRBV7-9 and TRBJ2-2, with 10 bases lining up with TRBD2. The junction had 15 bases not matched to a gene; V was cut back by 4 bases and J by 4 bases. CDR3 length: 19 amino acids. Germline CDR1 is SEHNR and CDR2 is FQNEAQ (reference sequence).

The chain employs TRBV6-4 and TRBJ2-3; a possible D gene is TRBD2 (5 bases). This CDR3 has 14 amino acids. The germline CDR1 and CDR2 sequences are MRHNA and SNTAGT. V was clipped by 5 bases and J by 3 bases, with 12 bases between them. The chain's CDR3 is CASSRRGGTDTQYF. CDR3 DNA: TGTGCCAGCAGTAGGCGAGGAGGAACAGATACGCAGTATTTT.

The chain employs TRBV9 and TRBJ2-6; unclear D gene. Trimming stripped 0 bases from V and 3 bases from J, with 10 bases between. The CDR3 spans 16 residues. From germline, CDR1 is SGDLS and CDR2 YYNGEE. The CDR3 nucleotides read TGTGCCAGCAGCGTAGAATTCTCTGTTGGGGCCAACGTCCTGACTTTC. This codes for CASSVEFSVGANVLTF. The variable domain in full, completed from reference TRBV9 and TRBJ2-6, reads DSGVTQTPKHLITATGQRVTLRCSPRSGDLSVYWYQQSLDQGLQFLIQYYNGEERAKGNILERFSAQQFPDLHSELNLSSLELGDSALYFCASSVEFSVGANVLTFGAGSRLTVL.

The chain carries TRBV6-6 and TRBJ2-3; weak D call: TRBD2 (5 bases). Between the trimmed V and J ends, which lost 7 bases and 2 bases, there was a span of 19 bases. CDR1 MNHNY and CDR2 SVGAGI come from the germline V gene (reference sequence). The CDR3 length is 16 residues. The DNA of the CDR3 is TGTGCCAGCACCACACTCGGCTACGGGAACACAGATACGCAGTATTTT. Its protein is CASTTLGYGNTDTQYF.

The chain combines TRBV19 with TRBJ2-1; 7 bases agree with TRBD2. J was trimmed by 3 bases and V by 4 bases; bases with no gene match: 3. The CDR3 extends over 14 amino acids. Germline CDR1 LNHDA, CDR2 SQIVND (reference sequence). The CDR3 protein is CASSRDYRYNEQFF. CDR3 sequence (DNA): TGTGCCAGTAGTAGGGACTACCGCTACAATGAGCAGTTCTTC.

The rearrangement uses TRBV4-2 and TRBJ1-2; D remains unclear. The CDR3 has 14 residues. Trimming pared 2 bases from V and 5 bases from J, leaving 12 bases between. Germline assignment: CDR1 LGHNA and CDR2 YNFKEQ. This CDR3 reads CASSQRADSYGYTF. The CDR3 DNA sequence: TGTGCCAGCAGCCAACGGGCGGACTCATATGGCTACACCTTC.

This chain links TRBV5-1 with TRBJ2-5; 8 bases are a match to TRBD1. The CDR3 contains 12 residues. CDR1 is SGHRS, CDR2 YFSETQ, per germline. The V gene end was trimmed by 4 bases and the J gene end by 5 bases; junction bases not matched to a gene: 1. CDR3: CASSPGGETQYF. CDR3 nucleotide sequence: TGCGCCAGCAGCCCAGGGGGCGAGACCCAGTACTTC.

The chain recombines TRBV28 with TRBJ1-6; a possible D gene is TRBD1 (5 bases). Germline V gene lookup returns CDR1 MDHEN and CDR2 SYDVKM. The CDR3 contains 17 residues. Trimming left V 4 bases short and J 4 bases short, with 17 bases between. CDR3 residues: CASSSPFGGTYNSPLHF. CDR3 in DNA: TGTGCCAGCAGTTCTCCTTTCGGGGGTACTTATAATTCACCCCTCCACTTT.

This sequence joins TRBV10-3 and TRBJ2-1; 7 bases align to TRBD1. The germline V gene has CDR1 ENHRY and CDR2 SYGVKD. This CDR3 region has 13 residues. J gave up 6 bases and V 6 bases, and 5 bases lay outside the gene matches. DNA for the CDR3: TGTGCCATCAGCCCGGGACAGCTCAATGAGCAGTTCTTC. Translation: CAISPGQLNEQFF.

This CDR3 is CASSLDRDSPLHF. The DNA for the CDR3 is TGTGCCAGCAGCCTAGACAGGGATTCACCCCTCCACTTT. The chain couples TRBV7-8 to TRBJ1-6, with 7 bases fitting TRBD1. With 5 bases clipped from V and 8 bases from J, the junction kept 3 bases outside the gene matches. Germline assignment: CDR1 SGHVS and CDR2 FQNEAQ. The CDR3 covers 13 residues.

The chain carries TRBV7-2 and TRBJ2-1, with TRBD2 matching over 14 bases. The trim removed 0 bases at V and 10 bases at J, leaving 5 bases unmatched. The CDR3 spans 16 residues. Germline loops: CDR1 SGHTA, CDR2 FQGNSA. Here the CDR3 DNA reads TGTGCCAGCAGCTTAGCGACTAGCGGGAGGGTTCGAGAGCAGTTCTTC. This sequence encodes CASSLATSGRVREQFF.

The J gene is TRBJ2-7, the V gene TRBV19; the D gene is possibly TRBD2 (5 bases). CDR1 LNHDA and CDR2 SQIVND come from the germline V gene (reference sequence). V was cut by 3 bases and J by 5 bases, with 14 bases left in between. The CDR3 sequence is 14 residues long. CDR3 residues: CASSIYGEINEQYF. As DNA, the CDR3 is TGTGCCAGTAGTATTTATGGGGAGATCAACGAGCAGTACTTC.

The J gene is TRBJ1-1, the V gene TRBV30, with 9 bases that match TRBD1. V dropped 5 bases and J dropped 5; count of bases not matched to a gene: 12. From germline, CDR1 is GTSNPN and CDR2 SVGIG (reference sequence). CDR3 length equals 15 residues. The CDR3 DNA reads TGTGCCTGGCGAAGCGCCGGGACAGGGATAACTGAAGCTTTCTTT. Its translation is CAWRSAGTGITEAFF.

CDR3 region: CASGLYNEQFF. CDR3 bases: TGTGCCAGTGGACTCTACAATGAGCAGTTCTTC. The genes are TRBV2 and TRBJ2-1, with a possible D match to TRBD2 (5 bases). V gave up 9 bases and J gave up 3 bases, with 6 bases separating them. This CDR3 is 11 amino acids long. Germline CDR1 is SNHLY and CDR2 is FYNNEI. Looking up the rest from reference TRBV2 and TRBJ2-1 gives the full variable domain: EPEVTQTPSHQVTQMGQEVILRCVPISNHLYFYWYRQILGQKVEFLVSFYNNEISEKSEIFDDQFSVERPDGSNFTLKIRSTKLEDSAMYFCASGLYNEQFFGPGTRLTVL.

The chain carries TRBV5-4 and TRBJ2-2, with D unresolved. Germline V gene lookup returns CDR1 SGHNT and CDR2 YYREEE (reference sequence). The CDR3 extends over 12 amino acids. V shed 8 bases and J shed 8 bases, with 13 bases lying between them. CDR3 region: CASSEAEGELFF. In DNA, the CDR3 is TGTGCCAGTAGTGAGGCAGAGGGGGAGCTGTTTTTT.